Listed below are T cell receptor beta chains from one sample, sequenced in a study of patients and donors after allogeneic stem cell transplantation. TCRdb re-called the RT-PCR reads through MiXCR, storing one row per CDR3 protein. The sample lists 400,000 to 450,000 distinct CDR3 sequences, 16% occurring once. The source material was blood, either unsorted or a sorted T cell fraction (not recorded which). The receptors originated from a human donor who was either an allogeneic HSCT recipient or a stem cell or donor lymphocyte infusion donor (not recorded which). It is not recorded whose cells these are; they may come from a transplant donor. The CDR3 runs from the conserved cysteine through the conserved F or W. D genes are given only for firm matches. The size field is filled for only some rows; it gives once, few, many or a size class.

len	d_gene	v_gene	j_gene	abundance	CDR3aa	CDR3nt
15	NA	TRBV27	TRBJ2-7	few	CASSHAELGGYEQYF	TGTGCCAGCAGTCACGCGGAATTAGGCGGCTACGAGCAGTACTTC
14	TRBD1	TRBV20-1	TRBJ1-4	NA	CSVMRGTGRLKLFF	TGCAGTGTCATGAGGGGGACAGGGCGGTTGAAACTGTTTTTT
14	NA	TRBV19	TRBJ2-7	few	CASSITQDGHEQYF	TGTGCCAGTAGTATCACACAGGATGGTCACGAGCAGTACTTC
11	NA	TRBV20-1	TRBJ2-7	few	CSAGWGSEQYF	TGCAGTGCAGGTTGGGGGAGCGAGCAGTACTTC
14	TRBD1	TRBV7-9	TRBJ1-4	few	CASSSGQNNEKLFF	TGTGCCAGCAGCTCGGGACAGAATAATGAAAAACTGTTTTTT
15	NA	TRBV7-2	TRBJ1-1	NA	CASSLAPRGGTEAFF	TGTGCCAGCAGCTTAGCTCCCCGCGGGGGGACTGAAGCTTTCTTT
14	NA	TRBV28	TRBJ2-5	NA	CASSWGALQETQYF	TGTGCCAGCAGTTGGGGGGCCCTCCAAGAGACCCAGTACTTC
15	NA	TRBV19	TRBJ2-2	few	CASSTGGRDTGELFF	TGTGCCAGTAGTACCGGGGGGCGGGACACCGGGGAGCTGTTTTTT
14	NA	TRBV27	TRBJ1-5	NA	CASSTEYSNQPQHF	TGTGCCAGCAGTACAGAGTATAGCAATCAGCCCCAGCATTTT
19	TRBD2	TRBV27	TRBJ2-1	NA	CASSTGLAGAKSSYNEQFF	TGTGCCAGCAGTACAGGACTAGCGGGGGCCAAGAGCTCCTACAATGAGCAGTTCTTC
15	NA	TRBV20-1	TRBJ1-6	few	CSAVMGAKTNSPLHF	TGCAGTGCTGTCATGGGGGCGAAGACTAATTCACCCCTCCACTTT
15	NA	TRBV24-1	TRBJ1-3	few	CATSDSGQPGNTIYF	TGTGCCACCAGTGATTCCGGACAGCCTGGAAACACCATATATTTT
14	TRBD1	TRBV6-5	TRBJ1-1	NA	CASSYLQGAGEAFF	TGTGCCAGCAGTTACTTGCAGGGGGCGGGGGAAGCTTTCTTT
14	TRBD1	TRBV29-1	TRBJ2-7	NA	CSVGPRQGSFEQYF	TGCAGCGTTGGCCCCAGACAGGGTTCTTTCGAGCAGTACTTC
13	NA	TRBV4-1	TRBJ2-7	few	CASSQGQAYEQYF	TGCGCCAGCAGCCAAGGACAGGCCTACGAGCAGTACTTC
11	NA	TRBV29-1	TRBJ1-1	NA	CSVEGRTEAFF	TGCAGCGTTGAAGGGAGGACTGAAGCTTTCTTT
16	NA	TRBV14	TRBJ1-1	NA	CASSQDSRRLNTEAFF	TGTGCCAGCAGCCAAGACTCCCGCAGATTAAACACTGAAGCTTTCTTT
15	NA	TRBV20-1	TRBJ2-3	few	CSARLNPKWTDTQYF	TGCAGTGCTAGACTGAACCCCAAGTGGACAGATACGCAGTATTTT
13	NA	TRBV10-3	TRBJ1-6	NA	CAIRDSTESPLHF	TGTGCCATCAGGGACAGCACGGAGTCACCCCTCCACTTT
17	NA	TRBV5-1	TRBJ2-3	NA	CASSSPPANTSTDTQYF	TGCGCCAGCAGCTCGCCTCCGGCGAACACTAGCACAGATACGCAGTATTTT
16	TRBD1	TRBV12-3/TRBV12-4	TRBJ2-5	many	CASSRSLTGDAETQYF	TGTGCCAGCAGCCGATCTTTGACAGGGGATGCGGAGACCCAGTACTTC
13	TRBD1	TRBV20-1	TRBJ1-1	many	CSARSQGATEAFF	TGCAGTGCTAGGTCACAGGGGGCCACTGAAGCTTTCTTT
15	TRBD2	TRBV29-1	TRBJ2-7	few	CSAEGQRGASYEQYF	TGCAGCGCCGAGGGTCAGCGGGGGGCGTCCTACGAGCAGTACTTC
17	TRBD1	TRBV7-9	TRBJ1-5	NA	CASSLVAGGIGNQPQHF	TGTGCCAGCAGCTTGGTTGCAGGGGGAATTGGCAATCAGCCCCAGCATTTT
13	NA	TRBV7-2	TRBJ2-7	few	CASSLPGTYEQYF	TGTGCCAGCAGCCTACCGGGTACCTACGAGCAGTACTTC
15	NA	TRBV20-1	TRBJ1-5	NA	CSTKFLLSSNQPQHF	TGCAGTACTAAATTCCTACTTTCTAGCAATCAGCCCCAGCATTTT
15	NA	TRBV28	TRBJ1-2	few	CASSLTAGIRYGYTF	TGTGCCAGCAGTTTAACAGCAGGTATCCGCTATGGCTACACCTTC
13	NA	TRBV7-9	TRBJ1-1	NA	CASHHGVGTEAFF	TGTGCCAGCCACCACGGGGTGGGCACTGAAGCTTTCTTT
15	TRBD2	TRBV5-1	TRBJ2-1	NA	CASSLEGGPHNEQFF	TGCGCCAGCAGCTTGGAGGGAGGGCCTCACAATGAGCAGTTCTTC
15	TRBD2	TRBV9	TRBJ2-7	NA	CASSVGLAEPYEQYF	TGTGCCAGCAGCGTAGGTCTAGCGGAGCCCTACGAGCAGTACTTC
12	NA	TRBV12-3/TRBV12-4	TRBJ2-5	NA	CASTFHGGPQYF	TGTGCCAGCACCTTCCACGGGGGTCCCCAGTACTTC
16	TRBD1	TRBV6-1	TRBJ2-2	NA	CASALAGGLRTGELFF	TGTGCCAGCGCCCTGGCAGGGGGCCTCAGGACCGGGGAGCTGTTTTTT
17	TRBD2	TRBV4-1	TRBJ2-7	NA	CASSQDPNGLAGPKQYF	TGCGCCAGCAGCCAAGACCCGAATGGACTAGCGGGACCAAAGCAGTACTTC
14	NA	TRBV25-1	TRBJ2-1	few	CASNSGHRKNEQFF	TGTGCCAGCAACTCGGGACACCGAAAGAATGAGCAGTTCTTC
13	TRBD1	TRBV6-1	TRBJ2-1	few	CASSGTGLDEQFF	TGTGCCAGCAGTGGGACAGGGCTTGATGAGCAGTTCTTC
13	TRBD1	TRBV6-5	TRBJ1-2	NA	CASSYAGTGGYTF	TGTGCCAGCAGTTACGCTGGGACAGGGGGCTACACCTTC
16	NA	TRBV5-6	TRBJ2-7	few	CASSPHGSGAYYEQYF	TGTGCCAGCAGCCCCCATGGCTCAGGGGCCTACTACGAGCAGTACTTC
15	NA	TRBV9	TRBJ2-6	NA	CASSVVPSGANVLTF	TGTGCCAGCAGCGTTGTTCCCTCTGGGGCCAACGTCCTGACTTTC
15	TRBD2	TRBV2	TRBJ2-1	few	CASSEGGRAVNEQFF	TGTGCCAGCAGTGAGGGAGGGAGGGCCGTCAATGAGCAGTTCTTC
13	NA	TRBV5-6	TRBJ2-7	NA	CTSSLAGSYEQYF	TGTACCAGCAGCTTGGCCGGGTCCTACGAGCAGTACTTC
15	NA	TRBV6-5	TRBJ1-1	NA	CASSYSRGRGTEAFF	TGTGCCAGCAGTTACTCCCGGGGGCGAGGAACTGAAGCTTTCTTT
16	NA	TRBV7-9	TRBJ2-7	few	CASSLVGGQLSYEQYF	TGTGCCAGCAGCTTAGTAGGTGGACAGCTCTCCTACGAGCAGTACTTC
15	NA	TRBV3-1	TRBJ1-2	NA	CASSQLYRTNYGYTF	TGTGCCAGCAGCCAACTCTATAGGACAAACTATGGCTACACCTTC
15	TRBD1	TRBV12-3/TRBV12-4	TRBJ1-4	few	CASSSRDRGLEKLFF	TGTGCCAGCAGTTCCCGGGACAGGGGGTTGGAAAAACTGTTTTTT
13	TRBD2	TRBV7-9	TRBJ2-1	few	CASSASGIWEQFF	TGTGCCAGCAGCGCGAGCGGGATTTGGGAGCAGTTCTTC
14	NA	TRBV18	TRBJ2-7	few	CASSTTRSSYEQYF	TGTGCCAGCTCAACAACTAGAAGCTCCTACGAGCAGTACTTC
15	NA	TRBV2	TRBJ2-1	NA	CASTVTESFNNEQFF	TGTGCCAGCACCGTAACAGAATCCTTCAACAATGAGCAGTTCTTC
13	NA	TRBV12-5	TRBJ2-2	NA	CASGPVLTGELFF	TGTGCTAGTGGTCCGGTACTCACCGGGGAGCTGTTTTTT
14	NA	TRBV3-1	TRBJ1-1	many	CASMRGRMNTEAFF	TGTGCCAGCATGCGTGGACGGATGAACACTGAAGCTTTCTTT
15	TRBD1	TRBV12-3/TRBV12-4	TRBJ1-5	many	CASSFPTGDNQPQHF	TGTGCCAGCAGTTTCCCGACAGGGGATAATCAGCCCCAGCATTTT
15	TRBD2	TRBV7-2	TRBJ2-1	few	CASSGGTSGRSEQFF	TGTGCCAGCAGCGGAGGGACTAGCGGGAGGAGTGAGCAGTTCTTC
12	NA	TRBV30	TRBJ1-1	few	CAWSYLWTEAFF	TGTGCCTGGAGTTACCTATGGACTGAAGCTTTCTTT
13	NA	TRBV7-7	TRBJ2-5	NA	CASSGNREETQYF	TGTGCCAGCAGCGGGAACAGGGAAGAGACCCAGTACTTC
14	NA	TRBV3-1	TRBJ2-7	few	CASSNRGGGDEQYF	TGTGCCAGCAGCAACCGAGGGGGCGGGGACGAGCAGTACTTC
17	NA	TRBV5-1	TRBJ2-6	NA	CASSLSGTLSGANVLTF	TGCGCCAGCAGCTTGAGCGGCACCCTCTCTGGGGCCAACGTCCTGACTTTC